This TCR beta chain was sequenced in a study of blood T cell repertoires in COVID-19. Original processing notes: From reference gene primer amplification, estimates of nucleated cell counts were derived. The repertoire was sequenced with immunoSEQ multiplex PCR; TCRdb's copy has only in-frame clones and lacks some. The V and J calls and clone size were taken over from that table, and D and trimming were inferred from the DNA. The repertoire holds fewer than 350,000 clones, with approximately 86% as singletons. This clone was seen once. The sample carries other DNA sequences with the same CDR3. This receptor was taken from a man aged 18 to 30 with active or convalescent COVID-19. Sequenced sample: peripheral blood.

The CDR3: CASSPGDSYEQYF. The CDR3 DNA reads TGTGCCAGCTCACCGGGAGACTCCTACGAGCAGTACTTC. V and J are TRBV18 and TRBJ2-7; possible D gene TRBD2, 5 bases. Per the germline V gene, CDR1 is KGHSH and CDR2 is LQKENI. Trimming stripped 3 bases from V and 0 bases from J, with 6 bases between. The CDR3 contains 13 residues.